This T cell receptor (beta chain) was recorded in a study of regulatory T cells in long-lasting Graves disease. Background on the study: Those with persistent Graves' disease had received antithyroid drugs for over 5 years with positive TSH receptor antibodies.

CDR1 SGDLS and CDR2 YYNGEE come from the germline V gene. Trimming removed 3 bases at V and 8 bases at J, with 6 bases between. The CDR3 loop spans 11 amino acids. Remarks on this clonotype: The antigen is unknown.

For TCR beta, libraries came from iRepertoire HTBI primers and Arm-PCR of CDR3 regions. TCRdb passed the multiplex PCR reads through MiXCR, listing each CDR3 protein once. The sample lists over 250,000 distinct CDR3 sequences; around a fifth were seen once. Study results and caveats: TCR diversity was lower in persistent Graves' patients than in newly diagnosed ones. Persistent disease was characterized by preferential usage of TRBV28, TRBJ1-2 and TRBJ2-5.

Specified time point: persistent/refractory GD, antithyroid drugs over 5 years with positive TRAb. From PBMCs, RNA was extracted and then used to make the TCR library. American Thyroid Association guidelines were used to diagnose Graves' disease. The V call is TRBV9, the J call TRBJ2-1; D not certain. Material: peripheral blood mononuclear cells (PBMCs), obtained when the disease was refractory, from a patient treated with antithyroid drugs. This TCR came from a female donor with Graves disease. The CDR3 reads CASSASDEQFF. The CDR3 DNA reads TGTGCCAGCAGCGCTTCCGATGAGCAGTTCTTC.